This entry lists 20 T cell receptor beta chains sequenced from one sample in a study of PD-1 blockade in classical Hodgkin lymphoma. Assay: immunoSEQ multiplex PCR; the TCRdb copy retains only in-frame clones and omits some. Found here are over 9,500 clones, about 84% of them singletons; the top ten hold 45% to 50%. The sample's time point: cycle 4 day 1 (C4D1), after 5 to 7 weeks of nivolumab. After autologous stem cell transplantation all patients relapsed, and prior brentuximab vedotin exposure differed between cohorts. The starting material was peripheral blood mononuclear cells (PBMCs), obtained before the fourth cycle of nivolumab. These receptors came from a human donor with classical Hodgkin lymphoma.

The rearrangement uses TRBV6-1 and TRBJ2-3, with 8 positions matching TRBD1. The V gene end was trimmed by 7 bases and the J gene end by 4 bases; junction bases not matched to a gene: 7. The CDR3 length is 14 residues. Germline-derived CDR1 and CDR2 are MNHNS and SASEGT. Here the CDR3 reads CASTLDRGSDTQYF. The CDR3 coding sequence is TGTGCCAGCACTTTAGACAGGGGCTCAGATACGCAGTATTTT.

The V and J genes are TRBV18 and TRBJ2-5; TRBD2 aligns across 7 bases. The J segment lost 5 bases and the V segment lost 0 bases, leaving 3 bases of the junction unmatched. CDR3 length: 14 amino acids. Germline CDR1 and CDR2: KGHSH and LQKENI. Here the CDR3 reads CASSPPSGGETQYF. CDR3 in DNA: TGTGCCAGCTCACCACCTTCCGGGGGGGAGACCCAGTACTTC.

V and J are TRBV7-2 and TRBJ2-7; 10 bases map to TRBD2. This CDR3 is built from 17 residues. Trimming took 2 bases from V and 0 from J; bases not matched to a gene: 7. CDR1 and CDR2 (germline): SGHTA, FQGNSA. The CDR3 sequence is CASSLKLSSGGSYEQYF. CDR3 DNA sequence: TGTGCCAGCAGCTTAAAACTTTCTAGCGGGGGCTCCTACGAGCAGTACTTC. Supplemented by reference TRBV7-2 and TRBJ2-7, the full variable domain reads GAGVSQSPSNKVTEKGKDVELRCDPISGHTALYWYRQSLGQGLEFLIYFQGNSAPDKSGLPSDRFSAERTGGSVSTLTIQRTQQEDSAVYLCASSLKLSSGGSYEQYFGPGTRLTVT.

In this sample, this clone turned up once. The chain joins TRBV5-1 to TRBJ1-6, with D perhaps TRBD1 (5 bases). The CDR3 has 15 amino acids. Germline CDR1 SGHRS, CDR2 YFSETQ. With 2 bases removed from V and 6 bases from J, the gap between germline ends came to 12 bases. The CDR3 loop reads CASSFYQTVNSPLHF. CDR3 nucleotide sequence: TGCGCCAGCAGCTTCTACCAGACAGTTAATTCACCCCTCCACTTT.

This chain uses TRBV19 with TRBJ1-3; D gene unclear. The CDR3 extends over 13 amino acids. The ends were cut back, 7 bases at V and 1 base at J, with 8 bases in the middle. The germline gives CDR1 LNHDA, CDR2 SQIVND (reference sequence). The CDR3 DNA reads TGTGCCAGTATACGCGAATCTGGAAACACCATATATTTT. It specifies CASIRESGNTIYF.

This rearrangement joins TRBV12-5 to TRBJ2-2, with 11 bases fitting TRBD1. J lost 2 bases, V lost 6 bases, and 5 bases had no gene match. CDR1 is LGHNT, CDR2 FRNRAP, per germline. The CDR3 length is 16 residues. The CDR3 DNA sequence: TGTGCTAGTGGAAGGGACAGGGGGAATAACACCGGGGAGCTGTTTTTT. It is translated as CASGRDRGNNTGELFF.

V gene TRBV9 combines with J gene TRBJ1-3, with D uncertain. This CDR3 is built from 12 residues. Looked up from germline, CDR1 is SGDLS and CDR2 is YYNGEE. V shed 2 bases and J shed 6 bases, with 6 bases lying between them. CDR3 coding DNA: TGTGCCAGCAGCGTTTACGAAAACACCATATATTTT. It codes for CASSVYENTIYF.

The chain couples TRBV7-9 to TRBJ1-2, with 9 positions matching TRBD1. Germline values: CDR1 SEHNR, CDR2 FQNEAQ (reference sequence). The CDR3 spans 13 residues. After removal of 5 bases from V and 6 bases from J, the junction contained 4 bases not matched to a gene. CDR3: CASSRDREDGYTF. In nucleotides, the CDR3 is TGTGCCAGCAGCAGGGACAGGGAGGATGGCTACACCTTC.

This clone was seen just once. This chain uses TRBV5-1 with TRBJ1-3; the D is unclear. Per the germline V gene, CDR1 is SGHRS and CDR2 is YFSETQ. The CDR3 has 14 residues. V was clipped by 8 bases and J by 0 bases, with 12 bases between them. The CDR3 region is CASKQQTSGNTIYF. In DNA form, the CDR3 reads TGCGCCAGTAAGCAACAGACCTCTGGAAACACCATATATTTT.

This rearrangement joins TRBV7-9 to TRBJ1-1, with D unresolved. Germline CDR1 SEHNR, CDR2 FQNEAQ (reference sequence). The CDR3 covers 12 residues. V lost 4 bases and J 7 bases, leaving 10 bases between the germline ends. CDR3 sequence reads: CASSSRQIEAFF. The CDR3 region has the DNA TGTGCCAGCAGCTCGAGGCAGATTGAAGCTTTCTTT. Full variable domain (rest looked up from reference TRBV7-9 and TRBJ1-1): DTGVSQNPRHKITKRGQNVTFRCDPISEHNRLYWYRQTLGQGPEFLTYFQNEAQLEKSRLLSDRFSAERPKGSFSTLEIQRTEQGDSAMYLCASSSRQIEAFFGQGTRLTVV.

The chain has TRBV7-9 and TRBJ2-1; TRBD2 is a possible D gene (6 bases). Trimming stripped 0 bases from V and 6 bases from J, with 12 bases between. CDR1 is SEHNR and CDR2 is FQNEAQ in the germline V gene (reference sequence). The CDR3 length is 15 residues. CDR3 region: CASSLAVLEGNEQFF. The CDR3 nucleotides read TGTGCCAGCAGCTTAGCCGTTTTGGAGGGCAATGAGCAGTTCTTC.

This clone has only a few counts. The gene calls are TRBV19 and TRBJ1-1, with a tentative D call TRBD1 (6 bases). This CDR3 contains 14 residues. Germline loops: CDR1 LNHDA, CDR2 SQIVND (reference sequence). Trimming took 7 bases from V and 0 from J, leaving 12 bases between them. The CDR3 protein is CASTLTGLNTEAFF. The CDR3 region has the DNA TGTGCCAGTACCCTAACAGGGCTGAACACTGAAGCTTTCTTT.

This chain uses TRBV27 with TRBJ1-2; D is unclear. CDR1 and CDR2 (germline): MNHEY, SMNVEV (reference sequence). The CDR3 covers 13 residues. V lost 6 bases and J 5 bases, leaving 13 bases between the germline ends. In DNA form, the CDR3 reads TGTGCCAGCAGCCCCGGACGGGCATATGGCTACACCTTC. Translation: CASSPGRAYGYTF.

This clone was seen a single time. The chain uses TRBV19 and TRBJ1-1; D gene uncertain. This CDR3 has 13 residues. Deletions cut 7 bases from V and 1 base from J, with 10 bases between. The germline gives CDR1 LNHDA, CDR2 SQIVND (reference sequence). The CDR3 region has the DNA TGTGCCAGTATGTATCGGGGGAACACTGAAGCTTTCTTT. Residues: CASMYRGNTEAFF.

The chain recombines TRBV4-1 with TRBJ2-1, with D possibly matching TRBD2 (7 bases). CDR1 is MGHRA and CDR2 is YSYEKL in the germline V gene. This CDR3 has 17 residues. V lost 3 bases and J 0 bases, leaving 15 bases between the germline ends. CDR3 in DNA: TGCGCCAGCAGCCAGCAGGGCGGGGGCTTCTCCTACAATGAGCAGTTCTTC. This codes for CASSQQGGGFSYNEQFF.

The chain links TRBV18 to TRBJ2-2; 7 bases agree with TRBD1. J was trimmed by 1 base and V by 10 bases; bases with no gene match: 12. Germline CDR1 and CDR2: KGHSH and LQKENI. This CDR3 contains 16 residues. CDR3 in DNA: TGTGCCACCAGTGGGACAGAAAGCCTGAACACCGGGGAGCTGTTTTTT. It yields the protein CATSGTESLNTGELFF.

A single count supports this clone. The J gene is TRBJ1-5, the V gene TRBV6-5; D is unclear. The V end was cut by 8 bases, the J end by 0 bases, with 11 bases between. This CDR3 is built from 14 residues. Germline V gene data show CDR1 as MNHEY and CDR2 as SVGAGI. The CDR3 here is CASAVSVSNQPQHF. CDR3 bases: TGTGCCAGCGCGGTTTCGGTTAGCAATCAGCCCCAGCATTTT.

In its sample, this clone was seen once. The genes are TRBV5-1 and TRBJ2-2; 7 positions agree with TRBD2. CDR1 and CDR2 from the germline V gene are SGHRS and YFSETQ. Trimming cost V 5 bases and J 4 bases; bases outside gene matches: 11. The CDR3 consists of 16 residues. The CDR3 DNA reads TGCGCCAGCAGGGGAGAGGGACTAACCCTCACCGGGGAGCTGTTTTTT. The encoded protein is CASRGEGLTLTGELFF. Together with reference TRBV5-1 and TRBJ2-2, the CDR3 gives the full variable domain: KAGVTQTPRYLIKTRGQQVTLSCSPISGHRSVSWYQQTPGQGLQFLFEYFSETQRNKGNFPGRFSGRQFSNSRSEMNVSTLELGDSALYLCASRGEGLTLTGELFFGEGSRLTVL.

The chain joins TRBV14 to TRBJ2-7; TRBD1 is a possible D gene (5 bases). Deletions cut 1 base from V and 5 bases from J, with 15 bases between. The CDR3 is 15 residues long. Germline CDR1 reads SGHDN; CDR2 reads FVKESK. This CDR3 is CASSQGGFSRDEQYF. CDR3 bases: TGTGCCAGCAGCCAAGGTGGCTTCTCCAGGGACGAGCAGTACTTC.

The CDR3 loop reads CASSISATGIHGYTF. The CDR3 DNA is TGTGCCAGTAGTATATCAGCGACAGGGATTCATGGCTACACCTTC. This rearrangement joins TRBV19 to TRBJ1-2; 7 nucleotides align to TRBD1. V trimming: 2 bases; J trimming: 6 bases; junction bases outside the gene matches: 9. Per germline, CDR1 LNHDA and CDR2 SQIVND (reference sequence). CDR3 length: 15 amino acids.